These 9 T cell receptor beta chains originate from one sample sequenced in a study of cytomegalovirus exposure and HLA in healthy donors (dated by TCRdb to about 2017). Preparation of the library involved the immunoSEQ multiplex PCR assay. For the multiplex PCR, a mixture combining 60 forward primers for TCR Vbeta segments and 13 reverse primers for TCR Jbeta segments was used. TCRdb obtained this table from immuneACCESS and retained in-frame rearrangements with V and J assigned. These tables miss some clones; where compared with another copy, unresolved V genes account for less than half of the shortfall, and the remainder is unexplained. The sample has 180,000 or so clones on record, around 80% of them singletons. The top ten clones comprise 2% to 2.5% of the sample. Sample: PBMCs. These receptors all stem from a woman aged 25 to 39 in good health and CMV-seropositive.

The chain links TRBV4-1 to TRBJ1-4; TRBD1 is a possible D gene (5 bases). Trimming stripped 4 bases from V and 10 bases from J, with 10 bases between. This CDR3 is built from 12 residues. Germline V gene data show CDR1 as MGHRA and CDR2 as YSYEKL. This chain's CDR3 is CASSRGNSKLFF. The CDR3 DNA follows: TGCGCCAGCAGCCGGGGCAATTCAAAACTGTTTTTT.

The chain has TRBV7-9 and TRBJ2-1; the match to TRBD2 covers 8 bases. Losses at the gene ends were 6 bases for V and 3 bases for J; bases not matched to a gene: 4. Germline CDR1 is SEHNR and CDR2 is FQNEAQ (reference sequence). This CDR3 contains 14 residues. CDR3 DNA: TGTGCCAGCAGGCGGGAGGCAAGCTACAATGAGCAGTTCTTC. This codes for CASRREASYNEQFF. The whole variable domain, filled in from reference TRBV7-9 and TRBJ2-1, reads DTGVSQNPRHKITKRGQNVTFRCDPISEHNRLYWYRQTLGQGPEFLTYFQNEAQLEKSRLLSDRFSAERPKGSFSTLEIQRTEQGDSAMYLCASRREASYNEQFFGPGTRLTVL.

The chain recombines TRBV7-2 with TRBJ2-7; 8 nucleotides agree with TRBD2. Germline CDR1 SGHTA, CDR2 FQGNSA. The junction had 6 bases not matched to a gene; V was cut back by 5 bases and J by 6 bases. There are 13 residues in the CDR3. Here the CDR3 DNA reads TGTGCCAGCAGCGGACTAGCTCTGAGCGAGCAGTACTTC. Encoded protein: CASSGLALSEQYF. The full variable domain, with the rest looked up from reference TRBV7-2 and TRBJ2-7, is GAGVSQSPSNKVTEKGKDVELRCDPISGHTALYWYRQSLGQGLEFLIYFQGNSAPDKSGLPSDRFSAERTGGSVSTLTIQRTQQEDSAVYLCASSGLALSEQYFGPGTRLTVT.

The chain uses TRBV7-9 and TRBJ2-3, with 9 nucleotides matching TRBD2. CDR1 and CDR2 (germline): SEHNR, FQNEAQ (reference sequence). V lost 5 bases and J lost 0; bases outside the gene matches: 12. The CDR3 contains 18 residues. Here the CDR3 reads CASSALLHLAGSTDTQYF. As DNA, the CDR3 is TGTGCCAGCAGCGCCCTCCTCCATCTAGCGGGGAGCACAGATACGCAGTATTTT. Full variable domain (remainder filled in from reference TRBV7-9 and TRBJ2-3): DTGVSQNPRHKITKRGQNVTFRCDPISEHNRLYWYRQTLGQGPEFLTYFQNEAQLEKSRLLSDRFSAERPKGSFSTLEIQRTEQGDSAMYLCASSALLHLAGSTDTQYFGPGTRLTVL.

The chain's CDR3 is CASSENRATNEKLFF. The DNA for the CDR3 is TGTGCCAGCAGTGAGAACAGGGCAACTAATGAAAAACTGTTTTTT. The V call is TRBV6-1, the J call TRBJ1-4; a possible D gene is TRBD1 (6 bases). CDR3 size: 15 residues. Germline V gene lookup returns CDR1 MNHNS and CDR2 SASEGT. V lost 3 bases and J lost 0, with 8 bases in between.

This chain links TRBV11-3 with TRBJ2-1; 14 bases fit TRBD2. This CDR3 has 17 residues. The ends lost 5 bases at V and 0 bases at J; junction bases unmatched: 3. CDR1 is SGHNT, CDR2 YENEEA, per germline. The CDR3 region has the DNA TGTGCCAGCAGCACCGGACTAGCGGGGGGCTCCTACAATGAGCAGTTCTTC. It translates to CASSTGLAGGSYNEQFF.

Here the CDR3 reads CASSLAEGARSPLHF. CDR3 nucleotides: TGTGCCAGCAGCCTAGCGGAGGGGGCTCGATCACCCCTCCACTTT. The rearrangement uses TRBV11-3 and TRBJ1-6, with 7 bases fitting TRBD1. This CDR3 has 15 residues. The germline CDR1 and CDR2 sequences are SGHNT and YENEEA. V shed 5 bases, J shed 10 bases, and the junction held 11 bases outside the gene matches.

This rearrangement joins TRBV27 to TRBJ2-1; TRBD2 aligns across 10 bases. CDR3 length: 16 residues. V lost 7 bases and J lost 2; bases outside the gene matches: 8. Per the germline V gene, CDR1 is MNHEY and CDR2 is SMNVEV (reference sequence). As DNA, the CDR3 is TGTGCCAGCACCCCAGAAGCGGGGGGGCCCTACAATGAGCAGTTCTTC. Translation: CASTPEAGGPYNEQFF.

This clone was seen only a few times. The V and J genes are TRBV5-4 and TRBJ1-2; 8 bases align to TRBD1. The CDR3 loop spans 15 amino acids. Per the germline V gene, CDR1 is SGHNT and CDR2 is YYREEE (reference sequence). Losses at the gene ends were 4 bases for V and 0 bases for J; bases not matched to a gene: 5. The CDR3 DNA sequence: TGTGCCAGCAGCCCGCTGGACAGGGCTAACTATGGCTACACCTTC. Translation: CASSPLDRANYGYTF.